A single sample is the source of the 27 T cell receptor beta chains below, sequenced in a study of blood T cells in healthy people across ages. PCR was performed a second time for roughly 6 to 12 cycles using a sample-barcoded 5' primer and a J-beta primer mix. TCRdb reanalysed the 5' RACE reads using MiXCR and keeps one entry per CDR3 protein. The sample carries roughly 900,000 distinct CDR3 sequences, around 46% recorded once. Input material: blood. These receptor sequences come from a man between 25 and 39 years old in good health.

The chain combines TRBV2 with TRBJ2-7; D is uncertain. Germline V CDR1 and CDR2: SNHLY, FYNNEI. This CDR3 contains 11 residues. Trimming took 3 bases from V and 5 from J, leaving 5 bases between them. The CDR3 protein is CASSDINEQYF. In nucleotides, the CDR3 is TGTGCCAGCAGTGATATAAACGAGCAGTACTTC.

The rearrangement uses TRBV4-1 and TRBJ2-2; 11 bases agree with TRBD2. The V gene's germline CDR1 is MGHRA and CDR2 YSYEKL. V shed 6 bases and J 2 bases; nucleotides not matched to a gene: 8. The CDR3 is made up of 17 amino acids. The CDR3 DNA follows: TGCGCCAGCAGTCCTGCGACTAGCGGGAAAAACACCGGGGAGCTGTTTTTT. Its translation is CASSPATSGKNTGELFF.

Of note for this clonotype: One end of the junction fails to match germline, which may point to a read error. V gene TRBV20-1 combines with J gene TRBJ2-4; 12 bases are shared with TRBD1. The J call may be in error: the DNA end matches TRBJ2-7 better. CDR1 and CDR2 from the germline V gene are DFQATT and SNEGSKA (reference sequence). The CDR3 loop spans 14 amino acids. CDR3 coding DNA: TGCAGCGCTAGAGCGGGACAGGGGGCGTACGAGCAGTACTTC. Translated: CSARAGQGAYEQYF.

The chain links TRBV7-2 to TRBJ2-3; D call uncertain. The ends were cut back, 6 bases at V and 6 bases at J, with 10 bases in the middle. Germline CDR1 reads SGHTA; CDR2 reads FQGNSA. The length of the CDR3 is 12 residues. The CDR3: CASRLTRDTQYF. The CDR3 nucleotides are TGTGCCAGCAGACTTACCAGGGATACGCAGTATTTT. The full variable domain, in which reference TRBV7-2 and TRBJ2-3 provide the parts outside the CDR3, is GAGVSQSPSNKVTEKGKDVELRCDPISGHTALYWYRQSLGQGLEFLIYFQGNSAPDKSGLPSDRFSAERTGGSVSTLTIQRTQQEDSAVYLCASRLTRDTQYFGPGTRLTVL.

Concerning this clonotype: One junction end does not reproduce the germline sequence, and a read error may be involved. The genes are TRBV3-1 and TRBJ2-5; D might be TRBD1 (6 bases). Germline-derived CDR1 and CDR2 are LGHDT and YNNKEL (reference sequence). The CDR3 is made up of 16 amino acids. The CDR3 DNA is TGTGCCAGCAACCAAAATGGCAGGGGCTCACAAGAGACCCAGTACTTC. Protein sequence: CASNQNGRGSQETQYF.

The chain uses TRBV20-1 and TRBJ2-5; 11 bases line up with TRBD2. The trim removed 2 bases at V and 0 bases at J, leaving 2 bases unmatched. Germline lookup yields CDR1 DFQATT and CDR2 SNEGSKA (reference sequence). There are 15 residues in the CDR3. The CDR3 nucleotides read TGCAGTGCTAGACAACTAGCGGGGGACCAAGAGACCCAGTACTTC. Residues: CSARQLAGDQETQYF.

This clonotype was seen only a few times. The chain carries TRBV6-2 or TRBV6-3 and TRBJ2-1; 8 bases map to TRBD2. Germline CDR1 and CDR2: MNHEY and SVGEGT. The CDR3 is 18 residues long. J gave up 0 bases and V 0 bases, and 7 bases lay outside the gene matches. CDR3 sequence (DNA): TGTGCCAGCAGTTACTCTCCCGCTAGCGGGTCCTCCTACAATGAGCAGTTCTTC. This sequence encodes CASSYSPASGSSYNEQFF.

V is TRBV5-1 and J is TRBJ2-7, with TRBD1 identical over 8 bases. J was trimmed by 3 bases and V by 4 bases; bases with no gene match: 6. The CDR3 totals 14 residues. Germline CDR1 is SGHRS and CDR2 is YFSETQ. Here the CDR3 reads CASSEGQVLYEQYF. The CDR3 DNA reads as TGCGCCAGCAGCGAGGGACAGGTTCTCTACGAGCAGTACTTC.

This clonotype was detected only a few times. The gene calls are TRBV28 and TRBJ1-1; no firm D call. Trimming stripped 2 bases from V and 11 bases from J, with 9 bases between. The CDR3 has 11 residues. Germline V lookup: CDR1 MDHEN, CDR2 SYDVKM. CDR3 DNA: TGTGCCAGCAGTTTACATCAGGCGGCTTTCTTT. Translated: CASSLHQAAFF.

This clonotype appeared a few times. The chain has TRBV5-1 and TRBJ2-3, with 9 positions matching TRBD1. With 4 bases clipped from V and 1 base from J, the junction kept 10 bases outside the gene matches. The CDR3 consists of 17 residues. CDR1 and CDR2 from the germline V gene are SGHRS and YFSETQ. CDR3 protein: CASSLILGQGRTDTQYF. The CDR3 DNA is TGCGCCAGCAGCCTTATTTTGGGACAGGGACGCACAGATACGCAGTATTTT.

Only a few counts were recorded for this clonotype. One end of the junction does not line up with germline, which may come from a read error. J is TRBJ1-6 and V is TRBV5-8; D not resolved. The CDR3 sequence is 15 residues long. The germline CDR1 and CDR2 sequences are SGHTS and YDEGEE. The chain's CDR3 is CASSLRQGNNSPLHF. The CDR3 nucleotides read TGTGCCAGCAGCTTGAGGCAAGGGAATAATTCACCCCTCCATTTT.

The V gene is TRBV13, the J gene TRBJ1-2; D call uncertain. CDR3 size: 12 residues. The germline CDR1 and CDR2 sequences are PRHDT and FYEKMQ (reference sequence). Trimming pared 5 bases from V and 7 bases from J, leaving 11 bases between. The CDR3 sequence is CASSLSNLGYTF. CDR3 nucleotide sequence: TGTGCCAGCAGCCTCTCGAATCTTGGCTACACCTTC. Looking up the rest from reference TRBV13 and TRBJ1-2 gives the full variable domain: AAGVIQSPRHLIKEKRETATLKCYPIPRHDTVYWYQQGPGQDPQFLISFYEKMQSDKGSIPDRFSAQQFSDYHSELNMSSLELGDSALYFCASSLSNLGYTFGSGTRLTVV.

The chain has TRBV10-3 and TRBJ2-5; 9 bases map to TRBD2. Germline CDR1 ENHRY, CDR2 SYGVKD. V shed 10 bases, J shed 5 bases, and the junction held 14 bases outside the gene matches. The length of the CDR3 is 15 residues. The CDR3 DNA sequence: TGTGCCACCGGTGGGTTAGCGGGGGTTATGGAGACCCAGTACTTC. Amino acids: CATGGLAGVMETQYF.

Only a few counts were recorded for this clonotype. The gene calls are TRBV9 and TRBJ1-1, with D hard to call. Trimming took 0 bases from V and 2 from J, leaving 11 bases between them. This CDR3 is 15 amino acids long. Germline V CDR1 and CDR2: SGDLS, YYNGEE. The CDR3 nucleotides are TGTGCCAGCAGCGTAGTCCCTTCGGGCAACACTGAAGCTTTCTTT. As protein: CASSVVPSGNTEAFF.

The chain combines TRBV10-3 with TRBJ2-5, with 7 bases that match TRBD2. The CDR3 extends over 13 amino acids. With 4 bases clipped from V and 2 bases from J, the junction kept 1 base outside the gene matches. From germline, CDR1 is ENHRY and CDR2 SYGVKD. The CDR3 sequence: CAISGDYQETQYF. The CDR3 DNA sequence: TGTGCCATCAGTGGGGACTATCAAGAGACCCAGTACTTC.

The V call is TRBV10-3, the J call TRBJ2-1, with TRBD1 identical over 8 bases. J gave up 8 bases and V 0 bases, and 6 bases lay outside the gene matches. CDR1 and CDR2 from the germline V gene are ENHRY and SYGVKD. CDR3 length equals 15 residues. CDR3 loop: CAISESTGATDEQFF. For the CDR3, the DNA is TGTGCCATCAGTGAGTCGACAGGGGCTACCGATGAGCAGTTCTTC.

Only a few counts were recorded for this clonotype. The CDR3: CASSVSGEGYGYTF. CDR3 DNA sequence: TGTGCCAGCAGCGTAAGTGGGGAGGGCTATGGCTACACCTTC. This chain joins TRBV9 and TRBJ1-2; D is ambiguous. In germline, CDR1 is SGDLS, CDR2 YYNGEE. This CDR3 contains 14 residues. With 1 base removed from V and 4 bases from J, the gap between germline ends came to 11 bases.

The rearrangement uses TRBV6-5 and TRBJ2-7; no clear D. Per the germline V gene, CDR1 is MNHEY and CDR2 is SVGAGI. The CDR3 sequence is 14 residues long. The V end was cut by 4 bases, the J end by 3 bases, with 13 bases between. CDR3 amino acids: CASSLARKSYEQYF. The CDR3 region has the DNA TGTGCCAGCAGTTTAGCACGGAAGAGCTACGAGCAGTACTTC.

The chain has TRBV20-1 and TRBJ2-5, with D possibly TRBD2 on 5 matching bases. Germline assignment: CDR1 DFQATT and CDR2 SNEGSKA (reference sequence). CDR3 length: 13 amino acids. V dropped 1 base and J dropped 11 bases, with 17 bases sitting between them. This CDR3 is CSARASAFGEQYF. The DNA of the CDR3 is TGCAGTGCTAGAGCCAGTGCTTTTGGGGAGCAGTACTTC.

This clonotype was picked up a small number of times. The V and J genes are TRBV4-1 and TRBJ2-3; D is uncertain. V was clipped by 3 bases and J by 3 bases, with 13 bases between them. The germline gives CDR1 MGHRA, CDR2 YSYEKL. This CDR3 contains 15 residues. Here the CDR3 reads CASSQTVAATDTQYF. The DNA for the CDR3 is TGCGCCAGCAGCCAGACTGTTGCGGCAACAGATACGCAGTATTTT.

This clonotype came up many times. The V call is TRBV11-1, the J call TRBJ2-6; a possible D gene is TRBD2 (6 bases). The CDR3 runs 18 residues. V was shortened by 5 bases and J by 0 bases, with 17 bases between the two germline ends. The V gene's germline CDR1 is SGHAT and CDR2 FQDESV (reference sequence). This CDR3 is CASSRRTGLTSGANVLTF. CDR3 coding DNA: TGTGCCAGCAGCCGGAGGACGGGACTGACCTCTGGGGCCAACGTCCTGACTTTC.

The V call is TRBV6-6, the J call TRBJ1-2, with unresolved D. V lost 0 bases to trimming and J lost 4 bases, with 12 bases between them. The germline gives CDR1 MNHNY, CDR2 SVGAGI (reference sequence). The CDR3 sequence is 15 residues long. The chain's CDR3 is CASSYSRTDRYGYTF. The CDR3 DNA is TGTGCCAGCAGTTACTCCAGGACGGACCGCTATGGCTACACCTTC.

V is TRBV9 and J is TRBJ2-3; tentative D call: TRBD2 (6 bases). The germline gives CDR1 SGDLS, CDR2 YYNGEE. This CDR3 spans 13 amino acids. V was cut by 3 bases and J by 4 bases, with 9 bases left in between. Here the CDR3 reads CASSAGTSDTQYF. CDR3 bases: TGTGCCAGCAGCGCCGGGACTTCAGATACGCAGTATTTT.

The CDR3 nucleotides read TGTGCCAGCCAACGAGGAGCCTTTTACGAGCAGTACTTC. Protein: CASQRGAFYEQYF. The chain links TRBV6-2 or TRBV6-3 to TRBJ2-7; D ambiguous. The CDR3 length is 13 residues. Per the germline V gene, CDR1 is MNHEY and CDR2 is SVGEGT. Trimming cost V 8 bases and J 4 bases, with 15 bases left between them.

In its sample, this clonotype was seen a few times. The CDR3 is CASSIGGRGETEAFF. The CDR3 DNA reads TGCGCCAGCAGCATCGGAGGGCGGGGCGAGACTGAAGCTTTCTTT. V and J are TRBV5-1 and TRBJ1-1, with a tentative D call TRBD1 (5 bases). In germline, CDR1 is SGHRS, CDR2 YFSETQ. The CDR3 totals 15 residues. The ends were cut back, 4 bases at V and 5 bases at J, with 18 bases in the middle.

The sample holds a few counts of this clonotype. The chain is built from TRBV12-3 or TRBV12-4 and TRBJ2-3; D uncertain. This CDR3 is built from 14 residues. V was clipped by 6 bases and J by 6 bases, with 16 bases between them. Here the CDR3 reads CASRATASPDTQYF. CDR3 in DNA: TGTGCCAGCAGGGCGACGGCTAGTCCCGATACGCAGTATTTT.

This clonotype was observed a few times. The V call is TRBV12-3 or TRBV12-4, the J call TRBJ1-2; 8 nucleotides match TRBD1. The CDR3 is made up of 14 amino acids. V was pared by 3 bases and J by 8 bases, with 8 bases of the junction left unmatched. The CDR3: CASSFQDRVYGYTF. CDR3 in DNA: TGTGCCAGCAGTTTTCAGGACAGGGTTTACGGCTACACCTTC.